Presented here are 20 T cell receptor beta chains from one specimen sequenced in a study of T cells in women clearing cervical HPV infection. Only in-frame clones appear in the TCRdb table, and some are missing; sequencing was by immunoSEQ multiplex PCR. This sample lists roughly 48,000 clones; its ten largest clones have 1.5% to 2%. The sample comprised blood buffy coat. The receptors were gathered from a woman aged 18 to 75 with a cervical HPV16 infection that either progressed to CIN3+ or cleared (not recorded which).

As to this clone: The sequenced fragment ends 3 residues before the CDR3 boundary, so the rest is inferred from the germline J gene. The gene calls are TRBV24-1 and TRBJ2-5; D not certain. This CDR3 is built from 13 residues. V dropped 1 base and J dropped 1 base, with 3 bases sitting between them. Germline loops: CDR1 KGHDR, CDR2 SFDVKD. This CDR3 reads CATSDFLQETQYF. The covered CDR3 bases are TGTGCCACCAGTGATTTTCTCCAAGAGACC.

Concerning this clone: From the germline J gene comes the end of the CDR3, since the read stops 3 residues before it. This chain uses TRBV29-1 with TRBJ1-2; 8 positions match TRBD1. In germline, CDR1 is SQVTM, CDR2 ANQGSEA. This CDR3 comprises 13 residues. Incomplete CDR3 DNA: TGCAGCGTTGAAGGATCCAGGGGGCAGGGC. Translated: CSVEGSRGQG. The complete CDR3 protein is CSVEGSRGQGYTF.

The sequenced CDR3 bases are TGTGCCACCAGCAGAGTCCCCGGACTAGCCTACAATGAG. It yields the protein CATSRVPGLAYNE. The full CDR3 is CATSRVPGLAYNEQFF. V gene TRBV15 combines with J gene TRBJ2-1, with TRBD2 matching over 7 bases. The read halts 3 residues ahead of the CDR3 end, with the missing end drawn from the germline J gene. Germline V lookup: CDR1 LNHNV, CDR2 YYDKDF (reference sequence). This CDR3 has 16 amino acids. V was clipped by 1 base and J by 2 bases; unmatched bases: 5.

On this clone: The read gets to within 3 residues of the CDR3 end, and the germline J gene fills in the rest. The chain combines TRBV19 with TRBJ1-5, with TRBD1 as a possible D gene (6 bases). V lost 6 bases, J lost 6 bases, and 18 bases lay in between. The length of the CDR3 is 15 residues. Germline loops: CDR1 LNHDA, CDR2 SQIVND (reference sequence). The CDR3 DNA, read in part, is TGTGCCAGTAGCAAACAGGGCTTCCACGCTCAGCCC. It codes for CASSKQGFHAQP. The full CDR3 reads CASSKQGFHAQPQHF.

A word on this clone: Read data end 3 residues before the CDR3 end; the end is taken from the germline J gene. The J gene is TRBJ2-3, the V gene TRBV2; 7 bases fit TRBD2. Germline CDR1 SNHLY, CDR2 FYNNEI. Losses at the gene ends were 7 bases for V and 2 bases for J; bases not matched to a gene: 9. The CDR3 loop spans 15 amino acids. The CDR3 protein is CASTLGGINTDTQYF. CDR3 DNA, as far as it was read: TGTGCCAGCACTCTGGGGGGGATAAACACAGATACG.

Notes on this clone: The DNA ends 3 residues before the CDR3 does, and the rest of the CDR3 is filled in from the germline J gene. The chain employs TRBV18 and TRBJ1-2; perhaps TRBD1 as D (5 bases). Deletions cut 0 bases from V and 0 bases from J, with 11 bases between. The CDR3 consists of 16 residues. The V gene's germline CDR1 is KGHSH and CDR2 LQKENI. The CDR3 loop reads CASSPPGGTANYGYTF. The CDR3 DNA, read in part, is TGTGCCAGCTCACCACCGGGGGGGACTGCTAACTATGGC.

Concerning this clone itself: The read halts 3 residues ahead of the CDR3 end, with the missing end drawn from the germline J gene. The chain has TRBV2 and TRBJ1-2, with TRBD1 as a possible D gene (5 bases). There are 10 residues in the CDR3. Germline V gives CDR1 SNHLY, CDR2 FYNNEI. V was trimmed by 8 bases and J by 7 bases, leaving 8 bases between them. CDR3 region: CASAGTGYTF. Partial CDR3 DNA: TGTGCCAGCGCGGGGACTGGC.

Note on this clone: With the read ending 3 residues before the CDR3 end, the germline J gene is used to fill in that end. J is TRBJ2-7 and V is TRBV28; TRBD1 agrees at 7 bases. Germline trimming cut 7 bases from V and 0 bases from J; bases unmatched to any gene: 3. The germline CDR1 and CDR2 sequences are MDHEN and SYDVKM. CDR3 size: 13 residues. CDR3 protein: CASTGTDSYEQYF. CDR3 bases read: TGTGCCAGCACCGGGACAGACTCCTACGAG.

For this clone: Coverage ceases 3 residues before the CDR3 finishes, and the germline J gene fills in the end. The chain employs TRBV10-3 and TRBJ1-1; 9 nucleotides align to TRBD1. Germline loops: CDR1 ENHRY, CDR2 SYGVKD. This CDR3 is 15 amino acids long. The J segment lost 0 bases and the V segment lost 8 bases, leaving 7 bases of the junction unmatched. The covered CDR3 bases are TGTGCCATCGGGGGGGGACAGGGAATGAACACTGAA. Translated, it gives CAIGGGQGMNTE. The full CDR3 is CAIGGGQGMNTEAFF.

With respect to this clone: The read stops 3 residues short of the end of the CDR3; the missing end is completed from the germline J gene. The chain carries TRBV20-1 and TRBJ2-7, with 7 bases aligning to TRBD2. J gave up 3 bases and V 3 bases, and 8 bases lay outside the gene matches. Looked up from germline, CDR1 is DFQATT and CDR2 is SNEGSKA (reference sequence). The CDR3 extends over 14 amino acids. The covered CDR3 bases are TGCAGTGCTAGGGTCGCCGGGACTAACTACGAG. It codes for CSARVAGTNYE. The whole CDR3 sequence is CSARVAGTNYEQYF.

Remarks on this clone: The DNA ends 3 residues before the CDR3 does, and the rest of the CDR3 is filled in from the germline J gene. This chain links TRBV12-3 or TRBV12-4 with TRBJ2-2, with TRBD2 as a possible D gene (6 bases). Trimming left V 3 bases short and J 5 bases short, with 16 bases between. The CDR3 is made up of 16 amino acids. CDR3 sequence: CASSFELAEGTGELFF. Partial CDR3 DNA: TGTGCCAGCAGTTTTGAACTAGCAGAGGGGACCGGGGAG.

Remarks on this clone: The read terminates 3 residues ahead of where the CDR3 ends, so the germline J gene completes it. The V gene is TRBV7-9, the J gene TRBJ1-1, with D possibly TRBD1 on 5 matching bases. Germline values: CDR1 SEHNR, CDR2 FQNEAQ (reference sequence). This CDR3 is 13 amino acids long. The CDR3 loop is CASSLGSPQGAFF. Partial CDR3 DNA: TGTGCCAGCAGCTTAGGTTCGCCTCAGGGA.

As regards this clone: An end of the junction does not agree with germline; a read error may underlie this. The DNA ends 3 residues before the CDR3 does, and the rest of the CDR3 is filled in from the germline J gene. V usage is TRBV7-3 and J usage is TRBJ2-3; 8 bases fit TRBD2. Per the germline V gene, CDR1 is SGHTA and CDR2 is FQGTGA. CDR3 size: 17 residues. The CDR3 DNA, read in part, is TGTGCCAGCAGCATAACCGGGACTAGTGGTAACACAGATACG. Encoded protein: CASSITGTSGNTDT. The whole CDR3 reads CASSITGTSGNTDTQYF.

Regarding this clone: The CDR3 extends 3 residues past the end of the read, so its final part is completed from the germline J gene. This sequence joins TRBV14 and TRBJ1-6, with D unresolved. CDR3 length equals 17 residues. The germline CDR1 and CDR2 sequences are SGHDN and FVKESK. Trimming left V 1 base short and J 4 bases short, with 14 bases between. CDR3 sequence: CASSQVAGHLYNSPLHF. The CDR3 DNA, read in part, is TGTGCCAGCAGCCAAGTTGCCGGTCACCTGTATAATTCACCC.

Of note for this clone: The CDR3 end is not reached by the read, which stops 3 residues before it; the germline J gene fills it in. The chain uses TRBV28 and TRBJ2-1; D is possibly TRBD2 (6 bases). Trimming shortened V by 5 bases and J by 0 bases, and 14 bases separated the two germline ends. The germline CDR1 and CDR2 sequences are MDHEN and SYDVKM. The CDR3 contains 16 residues. The chain's CDR3 is CASSPARGSSYNEQFF. The CDR3 bases that were read are TGTGCCAGCAGTCCTGCTCGGGGGAGCTCCTACAATGAG.

About this clone itself: Read sequence stops 3 residues before the CDR3 end, and the germline J gene provides the missing end. The sample holds other DNA sequences that translate to the same CDR3. The chain employs TRBV5-1 and TRBJ2-2; D may be TRBD1 (5 bases). Germline assignment: CDR1 SGHRS and CDR2 YFSETQ. V was pared by 2 bases and J by 6 bases, with 14 bases between. CDR3 size: 15 residues. The chain's CDR3 is CASSLVAGKSGELFF. CDR3 DNA, as far as it was read: TGCGCCAGCAGCTTAGTAGCAGGGAAGTCCGGGGAG.

As regards this clone: The read finishes 3 residues shy of the CDR3 end, and the germline J gene is used to complete it. This chain connects TRBV30 to TRBJ2-7; a weak D match, TRBD1 (6 bases). V was shortened by 0 bases and J by 3 bases, with 9 bases between the two germline ends. Germline lookup yields CDR1 GTSNPN and CDR2 SVGIG (reference sequence). The CDR3 runs to 13 residues. The CDR3 DNA, read in part, is TGTGCCTGGAGTGTACGGACAGACTACGAG. As protein: CAWSVRTDYE. The CDR3 in its entirety is CAWSVRTDYEQYF.

CDR3 DNA (partial): TGCAGTGCTCCGCCCGGACTGGACTACGAG. Its translation is CSAPPGLDYE. The CDR3 reads in full as CSAPPGLDYEQYF. The chain couples TRBV20-1 to TRBJ2-7; weak D call: TRBD2 (5 bases). The observed sequence ends 3 residues before the CDR3 terminus, with the missing tail filled in from the germline J gene. The length of the CDR3 is 13 residues. Germline values: CDR1 DFQATT, CDR2 SNEGSKA (reference sequence). Trimming took off 5 bases at V and 3 bases at J, with 14 bases between the two ends.

Points on this clone: The read gets to within 3 residues of the CDR3 end, and the germline J gene fills in the rest. The V and J genes are TRBV20-1 and TRBJ2-7; 9 bases map to TRBD2. V was pared by 1 base and J by 5 bases, with 21 bases of the junction left unmatched. CDR1 is DFQATT and CDR2 is SNEGSKA in the germline V gene (reference sequence). The CDR3 is 19 amino acids. CDR3 sequence reads: CSARAHGAGGVGSRDEQYF. The covered CDR3 bases are TGCAGTGCTAGAGCCCATGGAGCGGGAGGAGTGGGGTCCAGGGACGAG.

Points on this clone: The CDR3 end lies 3 residues beyond the end of the read and is filled in from the germline J gene. The chain couples TRBV20-1 to TRBJ1-1; 8 nucleotides line up with TRBD1. This CDR3 spans 15 amino acids. From germline, CDR1 is DFQATT and CDR2 SNEGSKA (reference sequence). V lost 6 bases to trimming and J lost 7 bases; unmatched junction nucleotides: 16. The CDR3 reads CSAAQGAGSGGEAFF. CDR3 DNA (partial): TGCAGTGCAGCCCAGGGGGCTGGTTCAGGGGGTGAA.